These T cell receptor beta chains were read from a single sample in a study of post-analysis software for immune sequencing data. TCRdb re-derived calls from the PCR reads in MiXCR, one entry per CDR3 protein. The repertoire includes approximately 360,000 distinct CDR3 sequences, around a third of them detected once, and around an eighth sits in the top ten. The sequenced material came from blood. These receptors all come from a girl aged 10-17 years with multiple sclerosis. The CDR3 runs from the conserved cysteine through the conserved F or W. A D gene is named only where the DNA matches it firmly. A clone size is listed for some rows: how often the clone was seen (once, few, many), or a class if it is expanded.

TRBV5-5	15	NA	TRBJ1-1	TRBD1	TGTGCCAGCAGCTCGATTGGACAGGGAATCACCGAAGCTTTCTTT	CASSSIGQGITEAFF
TRBV6-2/TRBV6-3	15	few	TRBJ2-4	TRBD1	TGTGCCAGCAGTCCCAGGGGGCGCGACAAAAACATTCAGTACTTC	CASSPRGRDKNIQYF
TRBV20-1	12	NA	TRBJ2-5	NA	TGCAGTGCTAGGGGGGTATCCGAGACCCAGTACTTC	CSARGVSETQYF
TRBV7-9	14	NA	TRBJ2-5	TRBD1	TGTGCCAGCTTAAGGACAGGGGATGGAGAGACCCAGTACTTC	CASLRTGDGETQYF
TRBV6-5	18	few	TRBJ2-7	TRBD1	TGTGCCAGCAGTTACTCCGGGGGACAGGGAACATTACCCTACGAGCAGTACTTC	CASSYSGGQGTLPYEQYF
TRBV5-1	11	many	TRBJ2-7	NA	TGTGCCAGCAGCCCAGGCTACGAGCAGTACTTC	CASSPGYEQYF
TRBV20-1	13	NA	TRBJ1-1	NA	TGCAGTGCTCGTGCCCCTGTAAACCCTGAAGCTTTCTTT	CSARAPVNPEAFF
TRBV6-6	16	NA	TRBJ2-1	TRBD2	TGTGCCAGCACCCTTGGACTAGCGGGGGGGCAGAGTGAGCAGTTCTTC	CASTLGLAGGQSEQFF
TRBV20-1	12	few	TRBJ1-6	NA	TGCAGTGCTAGAGGCCGGAATTCACCCCTCCACTTT	CSARGRNSPLHF
TRBV7-9	17	few	TRBJ2-6	TRBD1	TGTGCCAGCAGCCGACGACAGGGCCTCAAGGGGGCCAACGTCCTGACTTTC	CASSRRQGLKGANVLTF
TRBV10-3	22	few	TRBJ2-1	NA	TGTGCCATCAGTGAGTCGCCAGGTCTGGGGGCTTTGACTAAGAGCTCCTACAATGAGCAGTTCTTC	CAISESPGLGALTKSSYNEQFF
TRBV7-3	15	NA	TRBJ2-1	TRBD2	TGTGCCAGCAGCCTTGGACTAGCGGGGGACAATGAGCAGTTCTTC	CASSLGLAGDNEQFF
TRBV27	16	NA	TRBJ2-7	TRBD1	TGTGCCAGCAGTCTATTATCTGACAGGGGCCCCTACGAGCAGTACTTC	CASSLLSDRGPYEQYF
TRBV20-1	12	many	TRBJ2-5	NA	TGCAGTGGGAAGACTAGCCAAGAGACCCAGTACTTC	CSGKTSQETQYF
TRBV29-1	14	NA	TRBJ2-4	NA	TGCAGCGCCATGTTCCTAGAAGTCAAAAACATTCAGTACTTC	CSAMFLEVKNIQYF
TRBV28	15	NA	TRBJ1-1	TRBD1	TGTGCCAGCAGTTTTTTAGACAGGGTTAGAACTGAAGCTTTCTTT	CASSFLDRVRTEAFF
TRBV2	14	few	TRBJ1-6	NA	TGTGCCAGCAGTGAAAGGGGAGGAAATTCACCCCTCCACTTT	CASSERGGNSPLHF
TRBV7-2	11	many	TRBJ2-1	NA	TGTGCCAGCAGCTTCTACAATGAGCAGTTCTTC	CASSFYNEQFF
TRBV2	17	NA	TRBJ2-7	NA	TGTGCCAGCAGTCCCTCGGTGTGGGGAACGATCCCATACGAGCAGTACTTC	CASSPSVWGTIPYEQYF
TRBV6-5	16	NA	TRBJ2-7	TRBD1	TGTGCCAGCAGTTCCCCCCGACAGGGGGCTCCCTACGAGCAGTACTTC	CASSSPRQGAPYEQYF
TRBV7-6	13	few	TRBJ1-1	TRBD1	TGTGCCAGACGGACAGGGGGCAACACTGAAGCTTTCTTT	CARRTGGNTEAFF
TRBV15	15	NA	TRBJ1-2	TRBD1	TGTGCCACCAGCCCGACAGGGGGAGGAAAATTCGGCTACACCTTC	CATSPTGGGKFGYTF
TRBV20-1	13	few	TRBJ2-7	TRBD2	TGCAGTGCCCGCGGGGGAGAAGCCTACGAGCAGTACTTC	CSARGGEAYEQYF
TRBV6-5	16	few	TRBJ2-1	TRBD2	TGTGCCAGCAGGGGACTAGCGGGGTTCTCCTACAATGAGCAGTTCTTC	CASRGLAGFSYNEQFF
TRBV7-2	15	few	TRBJ1-2	NA	TGTGCCAGCAGCTCCCTCGGGGATGGTAACTATGGCTACACCTTC	CASSSLGDGNYGYTF
TRBV7-2	16	NA	TRBJ1-2	TRBD1	TGTGCCAGCAGCTTCTCTGGAAGGGGACAGGGCTATGGCTACACCTTC	CASSFSGRGQGYGYTF
TRBV9	15	few	TRBJ1-5	NA	TGTGCCAGCAATGCCCGGGGTGGAGTTAATCAGCCCCAGCATTTT	CASNARGGVNQPQHF
TRBV4-3	14	NA	TRBJ1-5	NA	TGCGCCAGCAGCCAAGATACCGGGGGGCAGCCCCAGCATTTT	CASSQDTGGQPQHF
TRBV6-6	16	NA	TRBJ2-7	NA	TGTGCCAGCAGTTACTCGAACCCGAGGAGCTCCTACGAGCAGTACTTC	CASSYSNPRSSYEQYF
TRBV15	15	NA	TRBJ2-7	NA	TGTGCCACCAGCAGAGATAAAGGGGGTGTCTACGAGCAGTACTTC	CATSRDKGGVYEQYF
TRBV7-9	15	NA	TRBJ1-5	NA	TGTGCCAGCAGCTCCGGATCGGAGGCGAGTCAGCCCCAGCATTTT	CASSSGSEASQPQHF
TRBV28	17	NA	TRBJ2-7	NA	TGTGCCAGCAGGCTACCAGGGGCCTCCTACTTCTCCTACGAGCAGTACTTC	CASRLPGASYFSYEQYF
TRBV28	16	NA	TRBJ2-7	TRBD1	TGTGCCAGCAGTTTCCAACTCGGACAGGGGGGCAACGAGCAGTACTTC	CASSFQLGQGGNEQYF
TRBV4-1	13	NA	TRBJ2-2	NA	TGCGCCAGCAGCCAATATACGACCGGGGAGCTGTTTTTT	CASSQYTTGELFF
TRBV27	14	NA	TRBJ2-1	TRBD2	TGTGCCAGCAGTTGGGGGGGATTATACAGTGAGCAGTTCTTC	CASSWGGLYSEQFF
TRBV14	15	NA	TRBJ2-3	TRBD1	TGTGCCAGCAGCCTTACAGGGGGTACGGCAGATACGCAGTATTTT	CASSLTGGTADTQYF
TRBV10-3	15	NA	TRBJ2-3	TRBD1	TGTGCCATCAGGTTCGACAGGGTACTAGCAGATACGCAGTATTTT	CAIRFDRVLADTQYF
TRBV7-8	15	NA	TRBJ2-7	TRBD2	TGTGCCAGCAGCCCCAGAGTAGCGGGGGCCTGCGAGCAGTACTTC	CASSPRVAGACEQYF
TRBV7-2	14	NA	TRBJ1-2	NA	TGTGCCAGCAGGACAACCGGGACCGCCAAGGGCTACACCTTC	CASRTTGTAKGYTF
TRBV29-1	13	few	TRBJ1-2	NA	TGCAGCGTTGATCCCACAGATGGGTATGGCTACACCTTC	CSVDPTDGYGYTF
TRBV28	14	few	TRBJ2-7	NA	TGTGCCAGCAGTTTAATCGACGGTGCCTACGAGCAGTACTTC	CASSLIDGAYEQYF
TRBV20-1	15	NA	TRBJ2-5	NA	TGCAGTGCTAGAGACACGGGACTGCCACAAGAGACCCAGTACTTC	CSARDTGLPQETQYF
TRBV27	13	few	TRBJ2-3	NA	TGTGCCAGCACCGGGGGAGAGGGAGATACGCAGTATTTT	CASTGGEGDTQYF
TRBV30	17	NA	TRBJ2-1	NA	TGTGCCTGGAGCCAAACGGGGTCTAGCTCTACCTACAATGAGCAGTTCTTC	CAWSQTGSSSTYNEQFF
TRBV2	14	NA	TRBJ2-7	NA	TGTGCCAGTAAGAGTAACACAGGGTACTACGAGCAGTACTTC	CASKSNTGYYEQYF
TRBV12-3/TRBV12-4	15	NA	TRBJ2-5	NA	TGTGCCAGCAGCTTCAGGGGTGTTGGCCAAGAGACCCAGTACTTC	CASSFRGVGQETQYF
TRBV4-1	14	NA	TRBJ1-2	NA	TGCGCCAGCAGCCCGAGTTGGGACGGGTATGGCTACACCTTC	CASSPSWDGYGYTF
TRBV6-6	14	NA	TRBJ2-5	NA	TGTGCCAGCAGTTACTCAGCACAGCAAGAGACCCAGTACTTC	CASSYSAQQETQYF
TRBV20-1	13	NA	TRBJ2-5	NA	TGCAGTACCGAGGAGGACAGCTGCAATGAGCAGTACTTC	CSTEEDSCNEQYF
TRBV7-2	16	NA	TRBJ2-3	NA	TGTGCCAGCAGCTTGGGCGGGGCGGAGGGCACAGATACGCAGTATTTT	CASSLGGAEGTDTQYF
TRBV20-1	16	few	TRBJ2-1	NA	TGCAGTGCTCCCCCCTTAGCGGTGGTCGGCTACAATGAGCAGTTCTTC	CSAPPLAVVGYNEQFF
TRBV7-9	15	NA	TRBJ2-1	TRBD1	TGTGCCAGCAGCCTAAGGGGGCGAGGAGACAATGAGCAGTTCTTC	CASSLRGRGDNEQFF
TRBV7-8	23	NA	TRBJ2-1	NA	TGTGCCAGCAGCTTAGTGGGGTATTTCTCATCCACCACCGATACTAGCTCCTACAATGAGCAGTTCTTC	CASSLVGYFSSTTDTSSYNEQFF
TRBV5-1	16	NA	TRBJ2-6	NA	TGCGCCAGCAGCTTAGGAAGACGCTCTGGGGCCAACGTCCTGACTTTC	CASSLGRRSGANVLTF
TRBV6-1	12	NA	TRBJ2-1	NA	TGTGCCAGCAGTGAACGTAGAACTGAGCAGTTCTTC	CASSERRTEQFF